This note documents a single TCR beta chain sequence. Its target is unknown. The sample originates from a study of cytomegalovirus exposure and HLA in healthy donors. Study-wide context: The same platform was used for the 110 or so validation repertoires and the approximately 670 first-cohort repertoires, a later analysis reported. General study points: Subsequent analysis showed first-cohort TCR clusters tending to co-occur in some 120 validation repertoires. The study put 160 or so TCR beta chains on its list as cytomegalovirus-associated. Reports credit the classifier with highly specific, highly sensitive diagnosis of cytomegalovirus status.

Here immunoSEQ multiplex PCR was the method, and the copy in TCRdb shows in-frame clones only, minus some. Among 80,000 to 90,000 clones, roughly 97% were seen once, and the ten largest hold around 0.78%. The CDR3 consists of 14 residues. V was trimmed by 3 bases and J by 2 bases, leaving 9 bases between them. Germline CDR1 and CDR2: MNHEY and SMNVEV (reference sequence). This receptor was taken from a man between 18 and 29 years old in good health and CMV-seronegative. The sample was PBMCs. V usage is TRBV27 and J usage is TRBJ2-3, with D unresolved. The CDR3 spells CASSLRSLTDTQYF. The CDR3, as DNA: TGTGCCAGCAGTTTGCGGAGTCTCACAGATACGCAGTATTTT.